This T cell receptor beta chain comes out of a study of tumor-infiltrating lymphocytes in primary liver carcinoma. The study, taken as a whole, reports: Tumor top-250-clone fraction significantly exceeded that of blood (p = 0.039).

As to this clonotype: What it recognizes is unknown.

Starting from approximately 500 ng of total RNA, TCR beta cDNA was produced with a primer in the constant region. Library construction for TCR beta comprised three nested multiplex PCR rounds performed with slightly modified ARM-PCR. Use of TRBV1-TRBV30 forward primers with a C-beta reverse primer characterized the first two PCR rounds, which lasted roughly 11 cycles each. TCRdb called the multiplex PCR reads again in MiXCR, with one record for every CDR3 protein. The sample yields approximately 300,000 distinct CDR3 sequences, over 55% seen once. The blood RNA (from unsorted whole blood) was obtained, and germline DNA was also extracted. Prior to the surgical procedure, roughly 4 milliliters of peripheral blood were collected. Trimming took 7 bases from V and 5 from J, leaving 14 bases between them. Germline V gives CDR1 MNHEY, CDR2 SVGEGT. This CDR3 comprises 14 residues.

Specimen: peripheral blood. This TCR derives from a man aged 35-49 years with primary liver carcinoma and hepatitis B virus infection. The rearrangement uses TRBV6-2 or TRBV6-3 and TRBJ2-2, with D possibly matching TRBD2 (5 bases). This chain's CDR3 is CASKARTGTGELFF. The DNA for the CDR3 is TGTGCCAGCAAGGCCCGAACGGGAACCGGGGAGCTGTTTTTT.